This T cell receptor beta chain was captured by sequencing in a study of blood T cell repertoires in COVID-19. Study information: Acute and convalescent COVID-19 specimens originated in the United States, Italy and Spain. PBMCs, B-cell-depleted T cells, or T cells provided the cDNA or gDNA that made up the material.

In the authors' workflow: Reference gene primer amplification gave nucleated cell count estimates. Generated by immunoSEQ multiplex PCR, the TCRdb table keeps only in-frame clones and is missing some. The D gene and trimming were derived from the DNA, and the V and J assignments and clone size from that table. The data hold 70,000 to 80,000 clones, with roughly 80% observed a single time. Germline CDR1 and CDR2: SGDLS and YYNGEE. CDR3 length: 16 amino acids. V was trimmed by 3 bases and J by 1 base, leaving 14 bases between them. This clonotype was obtained from a human donor in a cohort sampled during active COVID-19. Input material: peripheral blood. The V call is TRBV9, the J call TRBJ2-4; D is undetermined. This chain's CDR3 is CASSADSFAAKNIQYF. Here the CDR3 DNA reads TGTGCCAGCAGCGCAGATAGCTTTGCTGCCAAAAACATTCAGTACTTC.